This TCR beta chain was retrieved from a study of blood T cell repertoires in COVID-19. Study summary: COVID-19 samples, acute and convalescent, were from the United States, Italy and Spain. From T cells, B-cell-depleted T cells, or PBMCs came the material, which was cDNA or gDNA.

Authors' data handling: Estimation of nucleated cell counts relied on the amplification of reference gene primers. Method: immunoSEQ multiplex PCR; TCRdb's copy keeps in-frame clones and lacks some. V, J and clone size derive from that table, while D and trimming were established from the DNA sequence. The table lists under 75,000 clones, roughly 73% of them singletons. This TCR came from a woman between 55 and 75 years old with acute or convalescent COVID-19. Sequences were obtained from peripheral blood.

The CDR3 is CASSSRTGIYNEQFF. The CDR3 coding sequence is TGCGCCAGCAGCTCCCGGACAGGGATCTACAATGAGCAGTTCTTC. This sequence joins TRBV5-1 and TRBJ2-1; 8 nucleotides line up with TRBD1. The ends lost 3 bases at V and 3 bases at J; junction bases unmatched: 5. CDR3 size: 15 residues. CDR1 is SGHRS, CDR2 YFSETQ, per germline.